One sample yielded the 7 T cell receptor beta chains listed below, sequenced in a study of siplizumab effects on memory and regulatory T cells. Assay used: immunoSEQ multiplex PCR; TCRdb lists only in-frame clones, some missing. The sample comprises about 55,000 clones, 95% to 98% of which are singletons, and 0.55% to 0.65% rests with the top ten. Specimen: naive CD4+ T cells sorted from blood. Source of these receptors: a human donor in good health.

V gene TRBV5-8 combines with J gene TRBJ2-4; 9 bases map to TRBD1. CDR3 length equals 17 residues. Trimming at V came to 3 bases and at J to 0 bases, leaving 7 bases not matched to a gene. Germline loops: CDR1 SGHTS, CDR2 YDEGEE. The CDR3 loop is CASSSYRGRIAKNIQYF. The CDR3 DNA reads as TGTGCCAGCAGCTCATACAGGGGGCGAATAGCCAAAAACATTCAGTACTTC.

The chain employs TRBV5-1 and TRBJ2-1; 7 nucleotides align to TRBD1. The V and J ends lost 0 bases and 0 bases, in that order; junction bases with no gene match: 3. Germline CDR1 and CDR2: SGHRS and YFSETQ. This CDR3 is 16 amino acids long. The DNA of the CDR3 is TGCGCCAGCAGCTTGGCAGGGGACAGCTCCTACAATGAGCAGTTCTTC. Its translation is CASSLAGDSSYNEQFF.

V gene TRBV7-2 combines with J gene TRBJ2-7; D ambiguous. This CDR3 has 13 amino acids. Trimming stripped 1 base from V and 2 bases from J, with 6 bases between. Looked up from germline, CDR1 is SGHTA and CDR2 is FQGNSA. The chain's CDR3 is CASSLDLAYEQYF. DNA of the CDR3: TGTGCCAGCAGCTTAGATTTAGCCTACGAGCAGTACTTC.

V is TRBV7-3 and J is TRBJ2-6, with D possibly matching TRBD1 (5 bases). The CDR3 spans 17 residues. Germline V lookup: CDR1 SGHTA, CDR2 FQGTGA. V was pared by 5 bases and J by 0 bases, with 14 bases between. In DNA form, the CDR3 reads TGTGCCAGCAGCACTCAGGGAAGAAGCTCTGGGGCCAACGTCCTGACTTTC. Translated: CASSTQGRSSGANVLTF.

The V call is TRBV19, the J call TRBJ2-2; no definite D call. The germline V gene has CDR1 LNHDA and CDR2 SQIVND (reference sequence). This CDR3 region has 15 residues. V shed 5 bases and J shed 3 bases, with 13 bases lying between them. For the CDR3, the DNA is TGTGCCAGTAGTCGGTGGGTTGTGGACACCGGGGAGCTGTTTTTT. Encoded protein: CASSRWVVDTGELFF.

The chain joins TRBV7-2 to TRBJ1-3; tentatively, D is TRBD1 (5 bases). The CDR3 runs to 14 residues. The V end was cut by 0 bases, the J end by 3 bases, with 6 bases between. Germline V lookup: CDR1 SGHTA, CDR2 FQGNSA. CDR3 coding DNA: TGTGCCAGCAGCTTAGCCCAGGGTGGAAACACCATATATTTT. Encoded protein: CASSLAQGGNTIYF.

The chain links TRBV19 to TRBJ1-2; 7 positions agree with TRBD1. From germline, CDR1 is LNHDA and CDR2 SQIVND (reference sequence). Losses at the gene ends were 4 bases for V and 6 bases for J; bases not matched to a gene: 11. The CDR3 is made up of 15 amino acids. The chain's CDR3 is CASSTTTGRPDGYTF. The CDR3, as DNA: TGTGCCAGTAGTACAACGACAGGGCGCCCCGATGGCTACACCTTC. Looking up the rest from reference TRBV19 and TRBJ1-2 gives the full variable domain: DGGITQSPKYLFRKEGQNVTLSCEQNLNHDAMYWYRQDPGQGLRLIYYSQIVNDFQKGDIAEGYSVSREKKESFPLTVTSAQKNPTAFYLCASSTTTGRPDGYTFGSGTRLTVV.